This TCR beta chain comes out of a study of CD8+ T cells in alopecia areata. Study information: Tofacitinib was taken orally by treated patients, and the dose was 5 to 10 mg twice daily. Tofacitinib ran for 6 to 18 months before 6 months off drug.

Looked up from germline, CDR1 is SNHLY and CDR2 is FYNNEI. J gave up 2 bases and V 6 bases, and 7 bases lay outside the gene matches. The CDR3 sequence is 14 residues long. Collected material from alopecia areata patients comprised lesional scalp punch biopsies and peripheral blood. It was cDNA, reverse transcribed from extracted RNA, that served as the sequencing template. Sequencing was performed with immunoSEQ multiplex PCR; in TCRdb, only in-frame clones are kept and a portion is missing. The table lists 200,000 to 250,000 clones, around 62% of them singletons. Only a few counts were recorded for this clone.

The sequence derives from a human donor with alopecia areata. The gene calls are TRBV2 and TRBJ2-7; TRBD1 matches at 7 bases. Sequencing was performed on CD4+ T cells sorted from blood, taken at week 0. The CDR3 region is CASRRDSRTYEQYF. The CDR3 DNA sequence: TGTGCCAGCAGAAGGGACAGTCGAACCTACGAGCAGTACTTC.